Listed below are T cell receptor beta chains from one sample, sequenced in a study of cytomegalovirus exposure and HLA in healthy donors. Repertoires were generated with immunoSEQ multiplex PCR, while TCRdb's copy carries only in-frame clones and drops some. The data contain around 160,000 clones, roughly 80% of them singletons. The sample consisted of PBMCs. These receptors were taken from a man aged 35-49 years in good health and CMV-seropositive. CDR3s leave out the opening cysteine and the closing phenylalanine or tryptophan.

j_call,v_call,cdr3_aa
TRBJ1-4,TRBV19,ASSFDRGANEKLF
TRBJ1-2,TRBV25-1,ASSEYKDGSQAGYT
TRBJ1-2,TRBV7-9,ASSLSQGNNYGYT
TRBJ2-1,TRBV9,ASSVLSGNYNEQF
TRBJ2-5,TRBV6-1,ASSELAGGQETQY
TRBJ2-4,TRBV5-1,ASSPIGGAGDEDIQY
TRBJ1-2,TRBV19,ASSTARRGLFNYGYT
.,TRBV6-6,ASSYQQQGAGNEQY
TRBJ2-5,TRBV7-3,ASSLASGVQETQY
TRBJ2-6,TRBV19,ASSSPGNSGANVLT
TRBJ2-7,TRBV28,ASSPGAYEQY
TRBJ2-7,TRBV5-6,ASSSLAGGENEQY
TRBJ2-6,TRBV19,ASRLQGTGANVLT
TRBJ2-7,TRBV5-1,ASSGGLAGGGREQY
TRBJ2-3,TRBV27,ASSLGGGYTDTQY
TRBJ1-1,TRBV7-9,ASSPQGLNTEAF
TRBJ1-5,TRBV30,AWSVLGGNQPQH
TRBJ1-1,TRBV6-5,ASSYSPGNTEAF
TRBJ2-1,TRBV5-1,ASSLFFGLAVNEQF
TRBJ2-5,TRBV7-9,SSSLLQETQY
TRBJ2-1,TRBV5-1,ASSLVVPSGDEQF
TRBJ1-1,TRBV6-1,ASSEVGVRAF
TRBJ2-6,TRBV7-8,ASSKEGTSGANVLT
TRBJ2-3,TRBV15,ATSRLRAADTQY
TRBJ1-3,TRBV28,ASSSPGTTGNTIY
TRBJ1-1,TRBV6-1,ASSQGRGRTEAF
TRBJ2-7,TRBV28,ASSLSPDFTGTYEQY
TRBJ2-7,TRBV5-1,ASSLTGGVSYEQY
TRBJ2-1,TRBV6-1,ASSESPSMDEQF
TRBJ2-3,TRBV7-3,ASSQTGTSPTDTQY
TRBJ2-7,TRBV5-1,ASSLPSGTLYEQY
TRBJ1-2,TRBV6-5,ASTKRSPGGYGYT
TRBJ1-2,TRBV18,ASSLDRSNYGYT
TRBJ2-3,TRBV6-5,ASSSSIYQGPQQY
TRBJ2-2,TRBV7-9,ASSLNFLRFRNTGELF
TRBJ2-1,TRBV11-2,ASSLTEQF
TRBJ1-3,TRBV28,ASSSQSISGNTIY
TRBJ2-7,TRBV5-1,ASSWYRDAYEQY
TRBJ1-1,TRBV29-1,SVGGAGVMEAF
TRBJ1-1,TRBV7-9,ASSLIPGPDTEAF
TRBJ1-4,TRBV9,ASSVGAGIVEKLF
TRBJ1-5,TRBV19,ASSVGGNNQPQH
TRBJ2-7,TRBV6-5,ASRRGTAYEQY
TRBJ1-1,TRBV30,AWRKALYRPYTEAF
TRBJ1-2,TRBV5-1,ASSLGQGNYGYT
TRBJ1-3,TRBV5-1,ASSLDRVHANTIY
TRBJ1-2,TRBV2,ARQQANYGYT
TRBJ2-7,TRBV7-8,ASSPPTGTSYEQY
TRBJ2-3,TRBV18,ASSPVQGSTDTQY
TRBJ2-1,TRBV5-1,ASSAPTGSGRLTNEQF
TRBJ1-1,TRBV30,ASHRAMNTEAF
TRBJ2-5,TRBV5-6,ASRTDSQETQY
TRBJ2-4,TRBV7-2,ASSFAGGANIQY
TRBJ2-1,TRBV5-1,ASSLGGGTRIAYNEQF
TRBJ2-5,TRBV5-1,ASSLGSGGAETQY
TRBJ2-4,TRBV25-1,ASRSQGAKNIQY
TRBJ2-2,TRBV9,ASSGGPGTSGRYGGELF
TRBJ1-5,TRBV28,ASRQGLLQPQH
TRBJ2-7,TRBV11-2,ASSQDYRYEQY